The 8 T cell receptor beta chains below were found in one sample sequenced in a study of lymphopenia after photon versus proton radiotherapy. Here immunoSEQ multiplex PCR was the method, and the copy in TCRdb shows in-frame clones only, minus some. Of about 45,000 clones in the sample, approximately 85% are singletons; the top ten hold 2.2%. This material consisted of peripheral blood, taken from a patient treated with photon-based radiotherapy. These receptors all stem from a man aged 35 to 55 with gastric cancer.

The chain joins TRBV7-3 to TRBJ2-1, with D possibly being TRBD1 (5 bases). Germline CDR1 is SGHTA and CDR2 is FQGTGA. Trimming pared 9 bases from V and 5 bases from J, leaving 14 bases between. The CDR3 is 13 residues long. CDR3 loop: CASSLGANNEQFF. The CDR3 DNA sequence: TGTGCCAGTTCGTTAGGGGCCAACAATGAGCAGTTCTTC.

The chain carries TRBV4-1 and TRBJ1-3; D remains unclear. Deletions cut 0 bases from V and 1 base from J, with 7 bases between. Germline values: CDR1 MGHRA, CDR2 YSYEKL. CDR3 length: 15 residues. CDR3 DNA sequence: TGCGCCAGCAGCCAAGACCGGGAATCTGGAAACACCATATATTTT. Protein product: CASSQDRESGNTIYF.

CDR3 residues: CASSQLGRGDQPQHF. CDR3 DNA: TGTGCCAGCAGCCAACTAGGCAGGGGAGATCAGCCCCAGCATTTT. This sequence joins TRBV6-5 and TRBJ1-5, with D possibly matching TRBD1 (6 bases). Germline values: CDR1 MNHEY, CDR2 SVGAGI. This CDR3 spans 15 amino acids. V lost 6 bases and J 5 bases, leaving 17 bases between the germline ends.

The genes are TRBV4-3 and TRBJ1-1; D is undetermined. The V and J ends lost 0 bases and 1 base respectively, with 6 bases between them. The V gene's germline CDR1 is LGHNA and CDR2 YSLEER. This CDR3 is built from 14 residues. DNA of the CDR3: TGCGCCAGCAGCCAAGACGGATGGAACACTGAAGCTTTCTTT. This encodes CASSQDGWNTEAFF.

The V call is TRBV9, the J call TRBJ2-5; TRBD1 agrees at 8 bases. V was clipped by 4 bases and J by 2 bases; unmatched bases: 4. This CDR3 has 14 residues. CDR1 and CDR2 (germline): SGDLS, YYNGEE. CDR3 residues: CASSPRQGQETQYF. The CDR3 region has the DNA TGTGCCAGCAGCCCGCGACAGGGGCAAGAGACCCAGTACTTC.

CDR3 DNA: TGTGCCAGCAGTGAATTGAGGGCAGGAAATCAGCCCCAGCATTTT. Translation: CASSELRAGNQPQHF. This chain joins TRBV2 and TRBJ1-5; D not resolved. The CDR3 is made up of 15 amino acids. CDR1 and CDR2 (germline): SNHLY, FYNNEI. Trimming stripped 2 bases from V and 4 bases from J, with 12 bases between. Full variable domain (missing parts from reference TRBV2 and TRBJ1-5): EPEVTQTPSHQVTQMGQEVILRCVPISNHLYFYWYRQILGQKVEFLVSFYNNEISEKSEIFDDQFSVERPDGSNFTLKIRSTKLEDSAMYFCASSELRAGNQPQHFGDGTRLSIL.

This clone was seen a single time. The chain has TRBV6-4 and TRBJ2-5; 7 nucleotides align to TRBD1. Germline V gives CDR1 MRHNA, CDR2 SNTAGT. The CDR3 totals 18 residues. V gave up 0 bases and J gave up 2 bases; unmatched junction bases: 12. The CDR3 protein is CASSDSTKKTGPQETQYF. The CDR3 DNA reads TGTGCCAGCAGTGACTCAACCAAAAAGACAGGGCCTCAAGAGACCCAGTACTTC.

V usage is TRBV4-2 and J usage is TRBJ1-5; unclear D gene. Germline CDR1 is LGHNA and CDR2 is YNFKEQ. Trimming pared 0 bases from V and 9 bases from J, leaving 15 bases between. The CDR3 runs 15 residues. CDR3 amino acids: CASSQEVTGSRPQHF. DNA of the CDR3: TGTGCCAGCAGCCAAGAAGTTACGGGGAGTCGGCCCCAGCATTTT.